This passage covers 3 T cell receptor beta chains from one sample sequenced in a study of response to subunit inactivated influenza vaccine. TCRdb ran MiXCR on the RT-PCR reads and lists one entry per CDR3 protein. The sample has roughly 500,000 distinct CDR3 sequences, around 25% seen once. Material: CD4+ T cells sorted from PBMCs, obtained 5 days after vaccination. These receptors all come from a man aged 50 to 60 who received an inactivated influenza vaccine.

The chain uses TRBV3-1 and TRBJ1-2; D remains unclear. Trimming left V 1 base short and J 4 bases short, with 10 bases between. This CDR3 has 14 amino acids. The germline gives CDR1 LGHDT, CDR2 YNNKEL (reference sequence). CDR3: CASSQVRGIYGYTF. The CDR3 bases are TGTGCCAGCAGCCAAGTTAGAGGGATCTATGGCTACACCTTC.

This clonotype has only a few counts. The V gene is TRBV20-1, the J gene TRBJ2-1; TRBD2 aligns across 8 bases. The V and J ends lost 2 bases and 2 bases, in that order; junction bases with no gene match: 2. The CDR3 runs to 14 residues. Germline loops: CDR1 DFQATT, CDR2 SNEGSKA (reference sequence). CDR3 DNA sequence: TGCAGTGCTAGATCGGGGGGGGCCTACAATGAGCAGTTCTTC. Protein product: CSARSGGAYNEQFF.

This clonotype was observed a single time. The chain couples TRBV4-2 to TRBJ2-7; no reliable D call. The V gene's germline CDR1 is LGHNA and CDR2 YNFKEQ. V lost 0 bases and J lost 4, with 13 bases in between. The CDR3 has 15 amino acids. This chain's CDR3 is CASSQDRPGTYEQYF. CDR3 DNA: TGTGCCAGCAGCCAAGATCGGCCAGGAACTTACGAGCAGTACTTC.